One sample yielded the 2 T cell receptor beta chains listed below, sequenced in a study of cytomegalovirus exposure and HLA in healthy donors. 13 Jbeta primers and 60 Vbeta primers were used for the PCR. Data came from immunoSEQ multiplex PCR; TCRdb stores just in-frame clones and leaves some out. This sample carries 180,000 or so clones, roughly 85% of them seen once, and the ten largest clones take about 10%. The sample was PBMCs. Source of these receptors: a man younger than 30 in good health and CMV-seropositive.

Turning to this clone: Other nucleotide sequences from this sample produce the same CDR3. The chain is built from TRBV19 and TRBJ1-1; 7 bases fit TRBD1. The CDR3 covers 14 residues. Trimming cost V 2 bases and J 2 bases; bases outside gene matches: 2. Germline V gene lookup returns CDR1 LNHDA and CDR2 SQIVND (reference sequence). The CDR3 here is CASSIQGVNTEAFF. The CDR3, as DNA: TGTGCCAGTAGTATACAGGGGGTAAACACTGAAGCTTTCTTT.

The chain uses TRBV10-3 and TRBJ2-7; D may be TRBD1 (5 bases). This CDR3 comprises 14 residues. Germline CDR1 is ENHRY and CDR2 is SYGVKD. The V end lost 4 bases, the J end lost 3 bases, and 13 bases lay between the germline ends. In DNA form, the CDR3 reads TGTGCCATCAGTGCCCAGGGTTGGGGCTACGAGCAGTACTTC. Translation: CAISAQGWGYEQYF.